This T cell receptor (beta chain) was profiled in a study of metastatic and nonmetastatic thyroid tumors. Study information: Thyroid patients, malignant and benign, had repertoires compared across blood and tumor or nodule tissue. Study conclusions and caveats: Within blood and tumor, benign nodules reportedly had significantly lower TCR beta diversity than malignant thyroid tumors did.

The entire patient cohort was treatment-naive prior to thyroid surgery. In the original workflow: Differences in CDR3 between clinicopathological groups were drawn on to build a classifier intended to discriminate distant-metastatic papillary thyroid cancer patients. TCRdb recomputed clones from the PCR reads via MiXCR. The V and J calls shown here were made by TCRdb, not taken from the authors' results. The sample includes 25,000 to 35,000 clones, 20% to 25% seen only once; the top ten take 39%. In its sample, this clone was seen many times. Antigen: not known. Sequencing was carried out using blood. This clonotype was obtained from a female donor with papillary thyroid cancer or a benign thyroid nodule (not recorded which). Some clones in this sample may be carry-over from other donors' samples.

This chain's CDR3 is CASSPSGRSYEQYF. The DNA of the CDR3 is TGTGCCAGCAGCCCAAGCGGGCGATCCTACGAGCAGTACTTC. The V call is TRBV3-1, the J call TRBJ2-7; TRBD2 might be the D (6 bases). The CDR3 has 14 residues. V lost 4 bases and J lost 1, with 11 bases in between. Germline V gene lookup returns CDR1 LGHDT and CDR2 YNNKEL (reference sequence).